These 20 T cell receptor beta chains originate from one sample sequenced in a study of CD8 T cells in ankylosing spondylitis. TCRdb re-called the 5' RACE reads through MiXCR, storing one row per CDR3 protein. The data contain 200,000 to 250,000 distinct CDR3 sequences, more than 25% of them seen just once; the ten biggest clones take up under 8%. Sample: blood, either unsorted or a sorted T cell fraction (not recorded which). The origin of the receptors is a male donor with ankylosing spondylitis or in good health (not recorded which).

This clonotype has at least ten counts. CDR3 nucleotide sequence: TGTGCCAGCAGCTTTGGGCAGGGGCGTGGGAACACTGAAGCTTTCTTT. Protein product: CASSFGQGRGNTEAFF. The chain carries TRBV5-4 and TRBJ1-1, with D perhaps TRBD1 (6 bases). The V end lost 2 bases, the J end lost 1 base, and 15 bases lay between the germline ends. The CDR3 has 16 amino acids. The germline V gene has CDR1 SGHNT and CDR2 YYREEE (reference sequence).

This clonotype was found many times. This sequence joins TRBV7-3 and TRBJ2-3; 9 nucleotides align to TRBD2. The CDR3 contains 17 residues. V lost 1 base to trimming and J lost 3 bases; unmatched junction nucleotides: 8. CDR1 and CDR2 (germline): SGHTA, FQGTGA. CDR3 nucleotides: TGTGCCAGCAGCTTAAATGGGGGCGGGAGGGCTACAGATACGCAGTATTTT. Protein sequence: CASSLNGGGRATDTQYF.

There are many counts of this clonotype. The CDR3 DNA reads TGCGCCAGCAGCGGCGGACTAACGAGCACCTACGAGCAGTACTTC. Translation: CASSGGLTSTYEQYF. The chain couples TRBV5-1 to TRBJ2-7, with D tentatively TRBD2 (6 bases). Germline CDR1 and CDR2: SGHRS and YFSETQ. The CDR3 totals 15 residues. V lost 4 bases and J lost 2, with 16 bases in between.

This clonotype showed up many times. V and J are TRBV6-1 and TRBJ2-3; D is unresolved. The CDR3 contains 16 residues. Trimming removed 4 bases from V and 2 bases from J, with 16 bases in between. Germline V lookup: CDR1 MNHNS, CDR2 SASEGT. The CDR3 here is CASSGLAELFTDTQYF. The DNA for the CDR3 is TGTGCCAGCAGTGGGTTAGCTGAGTTGTTCACAGATACGCAGTATTTT.

This clonotype was detected many times. V usage is TRBV20-1 and J usage is TRBJ2-1; 11 bases align to TRBD1. This CDR3 region has 15 residues. Germline V lookup: CDR1 DFQATT, CDR2 SNEGSKA (reference sequence). The V and J ends lost 4 bases and 7 bases, in that order; junction bases with no gene match: 9. The CDR3, as DNA: TGCAGTGCTATACCGGGACAGGGGGGTATGAATGAGCAGTTCTTC. Amino acids: CSAIPGQGGMNEQFF.

The genes are TRBV7-2 and TRBJ2-3; 12 positions match TRBD2. Looked up from germline, CDR1 is SGHTA and CDR2 is FQGNSA. V was clipped by 3 bases and J by 1 base; unmatched bases: 5. The CDR3 totals 17 residues. CDR3 DNA: TGTGCCAGCAGCTTCAGGACTAGCGGGACCCGCACAGATACGCAGTATTTT. Its translation is CASSFRTSGTRTDTQYF.

This chain connects TRBV20-1 to TRBJ2-4; 15 bases match TRBD2. Germline CDR1 reads DFQATT; CDR2 reads SNEGSKA (reference sequence). Germline trimming cut 6 bases from V and 1 base from J; bases unmatched to any gene: 7. The CDR3 sequence is 17 residues long. The CDR3 sequence: CSAQTGTSGRAKNIQYF. CDR3 DNA sequence: TGCAGTGCCCAGACCGGGACTAGCGGGAGGGCCAAAAACATTCAGTACTTC.

This clonotype came up many times. The V and J genes are TRBV29-1 and TRBJ1-1; possible D gene TRBD1, 6 bases. Germline V gene data show CDR1 as SQVTM and CDR2 as ANQGSEA. Deletions cut 3 bases from V and 1 base from J, with 18 bases between. The CDR3 contains 16 residues. CDR3 bases: TGCAGCGTTGAGAACCCCCGGGGGGCAGGGAACACTGAAGCTTTCTTT. This encodes CSVENPRGAGNTEAFF.

This clonotype was seen more than once but under ten times. The V and J genes are TRBV7-9 and TRBJ2-1; D possibly uses TRBD1 or TRBD2 (6 bases each). This CDR3 contains 13 residues. V was clipped by 3 bases and J by 12 bases, with 15 bases between them. Per germline, CDR1 SEHNR and CDR2 FQNEAQ (reference sequence). CDR3 loop: CASSFEGGNGQFF. DNA for the CDR3: TGTGCCAGCAGCTTCGAAGGGGGGAACGGGCAGTTCTTC.

With regard to this clonotype: A read error may be the cause here, since a much bigger clone is one base away. This rearrangement joins TRBV7-3 to TRBJ2-1; 9 positions match TRBD1. This CDR3 is built from 15 residues. Germline assignment: CDR1 SGHTA and CDR2 FQGTGA. CDR3 sequence (DNA): TGTGCCAACAGCTTAACAGGGGGCCCCTACAATGAGCAGTTCTTC. It codes for CANSLTGGPYNEQFF.

The genes are TRBV6-1 and TRBJ2-3; D remains unclear. The CDR3 contains 15 residues. The V end lost 6 bases, the J end lost 1 base, and 14 bases lay between the germline ends. The germline V gene encodes CDR1 MNHNS and CDR2 SASEGT. CDR3 sequence: CASRRIAFGTDTQYF. The DNA for the CDR3 is TGTGCCAGCAGACGCATCGCTTTTGGCACAGATACGCAGTATTTT.

About this clonotype itself: This may be a read error: a much more frequent sequence differs by one nucleotide. The J gene is TRBJ1-5, the V gene TRBV5-1; a possible D gene is TRBD1 (5 bases). The CDR3 length is 14 residues. CDR1 and CDR2 from the germline V gene are SGHRS and YFSETQ. CDR3 amino acids: CASSLESGNQPQLF. CDR3 DNA sequence: TGCGCCAGCAGCTTGGAGTCAGGGAATCAGCCCCAGCTTTTT.

This clonotype was observed many times. The V gene is TRBV7-8, the J gene TRBJ2-1, with a weak D call TRBD2 (6 bases). The V end was cut by 4 bases, the J end by 8 bases, with 18 bases between. The CDR3 runs 15 residues. From germline, CDR1 is SGHVS and CDR2 FQNEAQ. The CDR3 coding sequence is TGTGCCAGCAGCTCCAGGCCGGGACTTCTGCATGAGCAGTTCTTC. It codes for CASSSRPGLLHEQFF. Together with reference TRBV7-8 and TRBJ2-1, the CDR3 gives the full variable domain: GAGVSQSPRYKVAKRGQDVALRCDPISGHVSLFWYQQALGQGPEFLTYFQNEAQLDKSGLPSDRFFAERPEGSVSTLKIQRTQQEDSAVYLCASSSRPGLLHEQFFGPGTRLTVL.

Notes on this clonotype: A much larger clone sits a single nucleotide away, making a read error possible. The V and J genes are TRBV6-1 and TRBJ1-4; the match to TRBD1 covers 7 bases. After removal of 6 bases from V and 4 bases from J, the junction contained 5 bases not matched to a gene. CDR3 length equals 14 residues. Per the germline V gene, CDR1 is MNHNS and CDR2 is SASEGT. CDR3 sequence (DNA): TGTGCCAGCAGCCCGGGACAGATTAATGAAAAACTGTTTTTT. Its translation: CASSPGQINEKLFF.

The CDR3 loop reads CSAPTPGQGLAGTETQYF. DNA of the CDR3: TGCAGTGCCCCGACTCCGGGACAGGGACTAGCGGGAACAGAGACCCAGTACTTC. The rearrangement uses TRBV20-1 and TRBJ2-5; TRBD2 matches at 13 bases. CDR1 DFQATT and CDR2 SNEGSKA come from the germline V gene (reference sequence). The CDR3 contains 18 residues. Germline trimming cut 6 bases from V and 4 bases from J; bases unmatched to any gene: 17.

The sample holds one count of this clonotype. V gene TRBV18 combines with J gene TRBJ2-2; D unresolved. Trimming cost V 4 bases and J 1 base, with 7 bases left between them. This CDR3 is built from 14 residues. CDR1 KGHSH and CDR2 LQKENI come from the germline V gene. The DNA of the CDR3 is TGTGCCAGCTCACGACGAGAGAACACCGGGGAGCTGTTTTTT. Translated: CASSRRENTGELFF.

The rearrangement joins TRBV6-5 to TRBJ1-3, with D unclear. Looked up from germline, CDR1 is MNHEY and CDR2 is SVGAGI. The CDR3 covers 14 residues. With 4 bases removed from V and 0 bases from J, the gap between germline ends came to 7 bases. The CDR3 DNA is TGTGCCAGCAGTTCCCGGGACTCTGGAAACACCATATATTTT. Translating it yields CASSSRDSGNTIYF.

This clonotype was detected ten times or more. This chain links TRBV5-1 with TRBJ2-3; D is ambiguous. The V end lost 4 bases, the J end lost 6 bases, and 12 bases lay between the germline ends. This CDR3 is built from 13 residues. Germline CDR1 SGHRS, CDR2 YFSETQ. The CDR3 region is CASSPATFDTQYF. Written as DNA, the CDR3 is TGCGCCAGCAGCCCGGCGACTTTTGATACGCAGTATTTT.

This clonotype was recorded many times. The rearrangement uses TRBV3-1 and TRBJ1-1; 7 bases agree with TRBD1. The CDR3 runs 14 residues. Germline trimming cut 1 base from V and 2 bases from J; bases unmatched to any gene: 1. CDR1 and CDR2 from the germline V gene are LGHDT and YNNKEL (reference sequence). The CDR3 nucleotides read TGTGCCAGCAGCCAAGGGGACAGAAACACTGAAGCTTTCTTT. It yields the protein CASSQGDRNTEAFF.

This clonotype was detected a few times. The CDR3: CASSLAGTGSPNEQFF. CDR3 coding DNA: TGTGCCAGCAGCTTAGCGGGGACAGGGAGCCCCAATGAGCAGTTCTTC. This rearrangement joins TRBV7-2 to TRBJ2-1; 9 nucleotides agree with TRBD1. Germline V gene lookup returns CDR1 SGHTA and CDR2 FQGNSA. V dropped 0 bases and J dropped 6; count of bases not matched to a gene: 6. The CDR3 has 16 residues.